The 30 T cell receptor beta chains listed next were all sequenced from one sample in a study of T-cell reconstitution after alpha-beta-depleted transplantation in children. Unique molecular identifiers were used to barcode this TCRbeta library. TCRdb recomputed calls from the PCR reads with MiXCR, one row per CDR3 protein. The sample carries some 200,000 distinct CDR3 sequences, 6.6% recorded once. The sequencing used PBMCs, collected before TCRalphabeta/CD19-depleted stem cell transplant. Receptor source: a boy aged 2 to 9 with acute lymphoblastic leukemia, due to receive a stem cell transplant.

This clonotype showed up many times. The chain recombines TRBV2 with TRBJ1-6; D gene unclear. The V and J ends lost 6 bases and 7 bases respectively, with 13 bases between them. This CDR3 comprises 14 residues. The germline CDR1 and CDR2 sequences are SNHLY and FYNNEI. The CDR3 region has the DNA TGTGCCAGCAGCGCCCGGGAGGGAAATTCACCCCTCCACTTT. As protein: CASSAREGNSPLHF.

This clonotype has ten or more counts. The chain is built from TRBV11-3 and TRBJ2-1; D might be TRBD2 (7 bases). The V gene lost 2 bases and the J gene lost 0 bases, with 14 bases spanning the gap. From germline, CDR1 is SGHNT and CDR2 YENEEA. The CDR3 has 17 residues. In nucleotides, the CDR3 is TGTGCCAGCAGCTTACGGGCGGGGGCAAGCTCCTACAATGAGCAGTTCTTC. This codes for CASSLRAGASSYNEQFF.

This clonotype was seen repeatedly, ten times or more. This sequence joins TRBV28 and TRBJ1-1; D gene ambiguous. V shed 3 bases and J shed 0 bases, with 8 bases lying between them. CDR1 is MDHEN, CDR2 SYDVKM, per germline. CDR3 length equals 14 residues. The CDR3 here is CASSLLQMNTEAFF. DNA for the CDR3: TGTGCCAGCAGTTTGTTACAGATGAACACTGAAGCTTTCTTT.

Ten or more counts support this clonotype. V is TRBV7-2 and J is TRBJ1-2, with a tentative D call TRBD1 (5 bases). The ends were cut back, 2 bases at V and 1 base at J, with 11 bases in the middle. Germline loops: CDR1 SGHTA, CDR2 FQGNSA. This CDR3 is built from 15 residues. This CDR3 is CASSLRQIVNYGYTF. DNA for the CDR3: TGTGCCAGCAGCTTACGACAGATCGTTAACTATGGCTACACCTTC. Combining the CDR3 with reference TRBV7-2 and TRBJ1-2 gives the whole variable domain GAGVSQSPSNKVTEKGKDVELRCDPISGHTALYWYRQSLGQGLEFLIYFQGNSAPDKSGLPSDRFSAERTGGSVSTLTIQRTQQEDSAVYLCASSLRQIVNYGYTFGSGTRLTVV.

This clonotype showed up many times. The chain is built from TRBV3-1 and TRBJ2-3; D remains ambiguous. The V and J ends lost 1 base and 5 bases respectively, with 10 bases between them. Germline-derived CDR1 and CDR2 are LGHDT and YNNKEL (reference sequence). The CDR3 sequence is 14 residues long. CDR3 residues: CASSQGILEDTQYF. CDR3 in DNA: TGTGCCAGCAGCCAAGGGATACTCGAAGATACGCAGTATTTT.

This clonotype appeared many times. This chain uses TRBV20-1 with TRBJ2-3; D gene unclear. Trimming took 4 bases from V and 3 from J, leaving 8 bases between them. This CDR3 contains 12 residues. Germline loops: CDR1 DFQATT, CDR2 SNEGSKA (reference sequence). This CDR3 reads CSATPRTDTQYF. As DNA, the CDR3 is TGCAGTGCTACCCCCCGAACAGATACGCAGTATTTT.

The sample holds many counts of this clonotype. For the CDR3, the DNA is TGCAGTGCTAGGGGGCTAGCGGGGGGGCCCGGCACAGATACGCAGTATTTT. This gives the protein CSARGLAGGPGTDTQYF. This chain uses TRBV20-1 with TRBJ2-3; 12 bases are shared with TRBD2. J lost 1 base, V lost 3 bases, and 8 bases had no gene match. The CDR3 runs to 17 residues. Germline values: CDR1 DFQATT, CDR2 SNEGSKA (reference sequence).

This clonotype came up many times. The CDR3 region has the DNA TGCGCCAGCAGCTTGTTGACCCATGAGCAGTTCTTC. The encoded protein is CASSLLTHEQFF. The chain couples TRBV5-1 to TRBJ2-1; D is undetermined. The CDR3 is 12 residues long. V gave up 1 base and J gave up 8 bases, with 7 bases separating them. Germline V lookup: CDR1 SGHRS, CDR2 YFSETQ. The entire variable domain, with the rest obtained from reference TRBV5-1 and TRBJ2-1, is as follows: KAGVTQTPRYLIKTRGQQVTLSCSPISGHRSVSWYQQTPGQGLQFLFEYFSETQRNKGNFPGRFSGRQFSNSRSEMNVSTLELGDSALYLCASSLLTHEQFFGPGTRLTVL.

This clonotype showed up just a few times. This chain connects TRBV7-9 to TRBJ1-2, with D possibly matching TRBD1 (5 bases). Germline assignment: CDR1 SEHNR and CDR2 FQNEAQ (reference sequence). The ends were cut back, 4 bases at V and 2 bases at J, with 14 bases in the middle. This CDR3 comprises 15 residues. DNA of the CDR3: TGTGCCAGCAGCTACCTTGGCAGACAGAACTATGGCTACACCTTC. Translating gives CASSYLGRQNYGYTF.

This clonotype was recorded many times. The CDR3 is CAISPGAETQYF. DNA for the CDR3: TGTGCCATCAGCCCCGGGGCAGAGACCCAGTACTTC. V usage is TRBV10-3 and J usage is TRBJ2-5; D may correspond to TRBD1 or TRBD2 (5 bases each). The CDR3 is 12 residues long. Germline V gene sequence: CDR1 ENHRY, CDR2 SYGVKD. V was shortened by 6 bases and J by 4 bases, with 9 bases between the two germline ends.

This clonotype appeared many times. The CDR3 nucleotides are TGTGCCAGCAGTTTAGTCGAAGAGACCCAGTACTTC. It specifies CASSLVEETQYF. The rearrangement links TRBV12-3 or TRBV12-4 to TRBJ2-5; D gene uncertain. Between the trimmed V and J ends, which lost 1 base and 3 bases, there was a span of 3 bases. CDR3 length: 12 residues.

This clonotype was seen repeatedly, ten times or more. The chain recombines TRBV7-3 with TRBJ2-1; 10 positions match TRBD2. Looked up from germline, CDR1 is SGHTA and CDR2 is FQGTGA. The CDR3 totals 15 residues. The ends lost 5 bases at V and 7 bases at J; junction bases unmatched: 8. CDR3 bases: TGTGCCAGCAGCCCAAGCGGGGGGGCGGGGAATGAGCAGTTCTTC. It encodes CASSPSGGAGNEQFF.

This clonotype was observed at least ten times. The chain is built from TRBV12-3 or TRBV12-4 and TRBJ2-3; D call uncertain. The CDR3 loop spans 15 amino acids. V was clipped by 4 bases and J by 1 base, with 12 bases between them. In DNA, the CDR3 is TGTGCCAGCAGTTATCCCTCTAGGGGCACAGATACGCAGTATTTT. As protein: CASSYPSRGTDTQYF.

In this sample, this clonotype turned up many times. CDR3 DNA sequence: TGTGCCAGCACCTGGGACAGGGGGACGGGCGAGCAGTACTTC. It encodes CASTWDRGTGEQYF. The rearrangement joins TRBV27 to TRBJ2-7, with 11 nucleotides matching TRBD1. V lost 7 bases and J lost 6; bases outside the gene matches: 8. Germline V gives CDR1 MNHEY, CDR2 SMNVEV (reference sequence). The CDR3 has 14 amino acids.

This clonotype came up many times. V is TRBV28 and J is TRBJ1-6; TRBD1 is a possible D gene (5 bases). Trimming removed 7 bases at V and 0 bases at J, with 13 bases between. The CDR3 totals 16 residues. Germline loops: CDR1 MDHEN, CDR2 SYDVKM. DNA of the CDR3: TGTGCCAGCAACGAGGACATCAGCTCCTATAATTCACCCCTCCACTTT. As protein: CASNEDISSYNSPLHF.

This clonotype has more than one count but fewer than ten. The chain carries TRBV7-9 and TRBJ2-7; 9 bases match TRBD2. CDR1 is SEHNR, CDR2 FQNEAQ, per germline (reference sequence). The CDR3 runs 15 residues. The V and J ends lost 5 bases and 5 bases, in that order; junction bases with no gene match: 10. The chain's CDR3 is CASSHALAGSHEQYF. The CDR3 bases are TGTGCCAGCAGCCACGCGCTAGCGGGGTCCCACGAGCAGTACTTC.

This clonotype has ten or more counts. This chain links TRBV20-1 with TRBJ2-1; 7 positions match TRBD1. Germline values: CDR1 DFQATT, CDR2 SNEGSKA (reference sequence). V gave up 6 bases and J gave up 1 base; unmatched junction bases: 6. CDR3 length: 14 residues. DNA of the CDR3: TGCAGTGCGGAACCGACAGGGTCCTACAATGAGCAGTTCTTC. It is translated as CSAEPTGSYNEQFF.

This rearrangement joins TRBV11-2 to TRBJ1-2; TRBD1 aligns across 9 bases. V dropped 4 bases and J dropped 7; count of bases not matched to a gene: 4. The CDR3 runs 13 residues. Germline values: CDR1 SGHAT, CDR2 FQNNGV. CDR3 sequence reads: CASSSTGGSGYTF. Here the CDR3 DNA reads TGTGCCAGCAGCTCAACAGGGGGCAGTGGCTACACCTTC.

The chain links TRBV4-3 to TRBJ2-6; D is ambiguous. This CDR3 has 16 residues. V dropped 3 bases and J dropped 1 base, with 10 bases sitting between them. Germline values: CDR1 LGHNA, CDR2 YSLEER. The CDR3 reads CASSHGVPSGANVLTF. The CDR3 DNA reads TGCGCCAGCAGCCATGGGGTGCCATCTGGGGCCAACGTCCTGACTTTC.

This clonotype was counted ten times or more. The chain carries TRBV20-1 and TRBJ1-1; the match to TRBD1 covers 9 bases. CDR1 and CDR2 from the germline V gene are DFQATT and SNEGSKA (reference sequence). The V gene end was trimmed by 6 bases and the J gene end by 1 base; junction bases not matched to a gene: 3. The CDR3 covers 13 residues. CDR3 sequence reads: CSAWTGANTEAFF. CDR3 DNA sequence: TGCAGTGCCTGGACAGGGGCGAACACTGAAGCTTTCTTT.

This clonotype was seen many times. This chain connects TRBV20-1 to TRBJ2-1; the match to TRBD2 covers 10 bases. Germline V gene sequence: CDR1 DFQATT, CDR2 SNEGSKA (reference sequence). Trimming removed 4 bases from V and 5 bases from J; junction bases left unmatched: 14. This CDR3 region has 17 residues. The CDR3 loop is CSANRELAGLTHNEQFF. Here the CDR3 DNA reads TGCAGTGCTAATAGGGAACTAGCGGGGTTAACCCACAATGAGCAGTTCTTC.

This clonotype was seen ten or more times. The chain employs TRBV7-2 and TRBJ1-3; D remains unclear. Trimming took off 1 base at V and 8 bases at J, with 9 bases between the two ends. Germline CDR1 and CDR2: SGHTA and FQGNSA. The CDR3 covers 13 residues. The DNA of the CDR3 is TGTGCCAGCAGCTTAGTACATTCTGACACCATATATTTT. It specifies CASSLVHSDTIYF.

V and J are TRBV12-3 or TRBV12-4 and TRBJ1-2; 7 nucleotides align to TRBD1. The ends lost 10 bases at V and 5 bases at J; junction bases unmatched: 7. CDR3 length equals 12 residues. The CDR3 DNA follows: TGTGCCATTCGTTCAGGGGGATATGGCTACACCTTC. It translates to CAIRSGGYGYTF.

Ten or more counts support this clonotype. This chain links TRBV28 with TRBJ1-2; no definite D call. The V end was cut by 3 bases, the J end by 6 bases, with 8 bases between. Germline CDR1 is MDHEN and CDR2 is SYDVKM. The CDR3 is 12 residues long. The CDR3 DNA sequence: TGTGCCAGCAGTTTTGCCGTTGATGGCTACACCTTC. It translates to CASSFAVDGYTF.

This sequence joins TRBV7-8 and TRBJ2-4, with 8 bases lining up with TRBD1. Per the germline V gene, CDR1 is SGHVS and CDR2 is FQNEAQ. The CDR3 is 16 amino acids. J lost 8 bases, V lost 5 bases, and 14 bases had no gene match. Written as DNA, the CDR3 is TGTGCCAGCAGCCCCACCGGACAGGGAAACTGGGACATTCAGTACTTC. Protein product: CASSPTGQGNWDIQYF. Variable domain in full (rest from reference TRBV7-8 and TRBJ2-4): GAGVSQSPRYKVAKRGQDVALRCDPISGHVSLFWYQQALGQGPEFLTYFQNEAQLDKSGLPSDRFFAERPEGSVSTLKIQRTQQEDSAVYLCASSPTGQGNWDIQYFGAGTRLSVL.

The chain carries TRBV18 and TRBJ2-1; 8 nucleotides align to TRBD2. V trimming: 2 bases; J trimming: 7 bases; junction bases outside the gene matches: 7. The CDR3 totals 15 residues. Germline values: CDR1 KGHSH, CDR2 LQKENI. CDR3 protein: CASSPTLLAENEQFF. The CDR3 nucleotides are TGTGCCAGCTCACCAACCCTACTAGCGGAGAATGAGCAGTTCTTC.

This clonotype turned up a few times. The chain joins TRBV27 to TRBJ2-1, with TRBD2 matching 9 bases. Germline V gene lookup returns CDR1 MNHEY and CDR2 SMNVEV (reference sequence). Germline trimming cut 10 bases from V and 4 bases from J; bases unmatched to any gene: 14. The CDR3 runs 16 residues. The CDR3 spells CATFGGGASQYNEQFF. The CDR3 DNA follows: TGTGCCACCTTTGGCGGGGGGGCTTCCCAGTACAATGAGCAGTTCTTC.

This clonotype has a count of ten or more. For the CDR3, the DNA is TGTGCCAGCAGCTTAGCTCTCTCACTAGCGGGAGCCGAGCAGTACTTC. Translating it yields CASSLALSLAGAEQYF. This chain joins TRBV11-2 and TRBJ2-7, with 11 bases identical to TRBD2. The CDR3 extends over 16 amino acids. J gave up 6 bases and V 1 base, and 8 bases lay outside the gene matches. Germline CDR1 and CDR2: SGHAT and FQNNGV.

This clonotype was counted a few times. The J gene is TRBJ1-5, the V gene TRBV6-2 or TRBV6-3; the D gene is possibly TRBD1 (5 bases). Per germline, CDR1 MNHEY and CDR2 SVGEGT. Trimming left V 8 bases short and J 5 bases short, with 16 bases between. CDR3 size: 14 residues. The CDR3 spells CASGQGRLDQPQHF. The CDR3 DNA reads TGTGCCAGCGGCCAGGGTAGGCTGGATCAGCCCCAGCATTTT.

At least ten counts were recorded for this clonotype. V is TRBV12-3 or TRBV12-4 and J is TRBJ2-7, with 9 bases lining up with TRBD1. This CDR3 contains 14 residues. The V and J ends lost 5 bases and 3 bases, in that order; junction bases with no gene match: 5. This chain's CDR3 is CASSRETGGYEQYF. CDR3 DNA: TGTGCCAGCAGTCGAGAGACAGGGGGCTACGAGCAGTACTTC.